Listed below are T cell receptor beta chains from one sample, sequenced in a study of beta chain features in type 1 diabetes. The protocol was immunoSEQ multiplex PCR, while the TCRdb copy is restricted to in-frame clones and leaves out a portion. This sample yields around 710,000 clones, of which 9.5% to 15% are seen a single time; more than 0.095% belongs to the top ten. The sample comprised naive CD4+ T cells from blood. These receptors all come from a man aged 25 to 40 with type 1 diabetes. Both conserved end residues are part of each CDR3. Each record gives: J gene, clone size, D gene, V gene, CDR3 DNA, CDR3 protein. The D gene is left open where the match is weak. The listing skips clone size in some rows; elsewhere it reads once, few, many or a size class.

j_gene: TRBJ2-7
abundance: -
d_gene: -
v_gene: TRBV7-9
CDR3nt: TGTGCCAGCAGCCCTCGAACCCGAGAGCAGTACTTC
CDR3aa: CASSPRTREQYF

j_gene: TRBJ2-3
abundance: -
d_gene: -
v_gene: TRBV2
CDR3nt: TGTGCCAGCTCCGCTAGCGTCAGAGATACGCAGTATTTT
CDR3aa: CASSASVRDTQYF

j_gene: TRBJ2-7
abundance: -
d_gene: -
v_gene: TRBV18
CDR3nt: TGTGCCAGCTCACCACGGGGTACTACCTACGAGCAGTACTTC
CDR3aa: CASSPRGTTYEQYF

j_gene: TRBJ1-2
abundance: -
d_gene: -
v_gene: TRBV9
CDR3nt: TGTGCCAGCAGCGTAGAGGGCCTAACAGGGCCAGAGGGCGGCTACACCTTC
CDR3aa: CASSVEGLTGPEGGYTF

j_gene: TRBJ2-1
abundance: -
d_gene: -
v_gene: TRBV7-2
CDR3nt: TGTGCCAGCAGCAGCCAGGGCAAGAGCCGGCTCTCCTACAATGAGCAGTTCTTC
CDR3aa: CASSSQGKSRLSYNEQFF

j_gene: TRBJ2-1
abundance: few
d_gene: -
v_gene: TRBV16
CDR3nt: TGTGCCAGCAGACAACAGGGTAGCACCTACAATGAGCAGTTCTTC
CDR3aa: CASRQQGSTYNEQFF

j_gene: TRBJ1-2
abundance: -
d_gene: TRBD1
v_gene: TRBV30
CDR3nt: TGTGCCTCCGACAGACAGGGTACCTATGGCTACACCTTC
CDR3aa: CASDRQGTYGYTF

j_gene: TRBJ2-1
abundance: few
d_gene: TRBD1
v_gene: TRBV11-2
CDR3nt: TGTGCCAGCAGCTCTGGGACAGGGATGATTAACAATGAGCAGTTCTTC
CDR3aa: CASSSGTGMINNEQFF

j_gene: TRBJ2-1
abundance: -
d_gene: -
v_gene: TRBV11-3
CDR3nt: TGTGCCAGCAGCTTATCTCTAGAGAATGAGCAGTTCTTC
CDR3aa: CASSLSLENEQFF

j_gene: TRBJ2-2
abundance: few
d_gene: -
v_gene: TRBV7-2
CDR3nt: TGTGCCAGCAGCTTAGATGGGAACACCGGGGAGCTGTTTTTT
CDR3aa: CASSLDGNTGELFF

j_gene: TRBJ2-1
abundance: few
d_gene: -
v_gene: TRBV15
CDR3nt: TGTGCCACCAGCAGAGATTTAAGGTCCGGTTCCGTTTACAATGAGCAGTTCTTC
CDR3aa: CATSRDLRSGSVYNEQFF

j_gene: TRBJ2-3
abundance: -
d_gene: -
v_gene: TRBV20-1
CDR3nt: TGCAGTGCTAGAGTCGTAGATACGCAGTATTTT
CDR3aa: CSARVVDTQYF

j_gene: TRBJ1-6
abundance: -
d_gene: -
v_gene: TRBV6-5
CDR3nt: TGTGCCAGCAGTATCCGGACATCGCGGGAACCCCTCCACTTT
CDR3aa: CASSIRTSREPLHF

j_gene: TRBJ1-5
abundance: -
d_gene: TRBD1
v_gene: TRBV10-3
CDR3nt: TGTGCCATCAGTGAGAGAGAGACAGGGGATCAGCCCCAGCATTTT
CDR3aa: CAISERETGDQPQHF

j_gene: TRBJ2-1
abundance: -
d_gene: TRBD1
v_gene: TRBV5-1
CDR3nt: TGCGCCAGAGACCCGGGACAGTACAATGAGCAGTTCTTC
CDR3aa: CARDPGQYNEQFF

j_gene: TRBJ1-2
abundance: -
d_gene: -
v_gene: TRBV30
CDR3nt: TGTGCCTGGAGCCAACAGGGAGACTATGGCTACACCTTC
CDR3aa: CAWSQQGDYGYTF

j_gene: TRBJ2-4
abundance: -
d_gene: -
v_gene: TRBV7-2
CDR3nt: TGTGCCAGCAGCTTAGCTGGGGAAAACATTCAGTACTTC
CDR3aa: CASSLAGENIQYF

j_gene: TRBJ2-7
abundance: -
d_gene: -
v_gene: TRBV29-1
CDR3nt: TGCAGCGCCGGAACGGGTCCGAGCTCCTACGAGCAGTACTTC
CDR3aa: CSAGTGPSSYEQYF

j_gene: TRBJ1-2
abundance: -
d_gene: -
v_gene: TRBV7-2
CDR3nt: TGTGCCAGCAGCCCCCCAACCCTCGGACAGCTCTATGGCTACACCTTC
CDR3aa: CASSPPTLGQLYGYTF

j_gene: TRBJ2-7
abundance: -
d_gene: -
v_gene: TRBV5-1
CDR3nt: TGCGCCAGCAGACCCACGACAGGTCGGGTGTACTTC
CDR3aa: CASRPTTGRVYF

j_gene: TRBJ1-2
abundance: -
d_gene: TRBD1
v_gene: TRBV13
CDR3nt: TGTGCCAGCAGCTCGATCACAGGGGGCTTTGGCTACACCTTC
CDR3aa: CASSSITGGFGYTF